This is a list of T cell receptor beta chains from one sample in a study of control samples from healthy donors and cancer patients. This table comes from immunoSEQ multiplex PCR, and its TCRdb copy is limited to in-frame clones, with some not included. The table shows roughly 41,000 clones, with around 94% occurring only once. The material sequenced was blood. These receptor sequences come from a man aged 55-75 years in good health. Both conserved end residues are part of each CDR3. Fields, in order: clone size, V gene, J gene, D gene, CDR3 protein, CDR3 DNA. The D gene is left open where the match is weak. Not every row has a clone size; where given, it reads once, few, many or a size class.

once	TRBV27	TRBJ1-5	-	CASKNKGGGADGNQPQHF	TGTGCCAGCAAGAATAAGGGGGGGGGCGCGGATGGGAATCAGCCCCAGCATTTT
-	TRBV4-2	TRBJ2-7	TRBD2	CASSQDPSGSIAYEQYF	TGTGCCAGCAGCCAAGATCCTAGCGGGAGTATAGCCTACGAGCAGTACTTC
-	TRBV9	TRBJ2-4	TRBD2	CASSEGGLGNIQYF	TGTGCCAGCAGCGAGGGAGGGTTGGGAAACATTCAGTACTTC
-	TRBV19	TRBJ1-1	-	CASSIIGGGTEAFF	TGTGCCAGTAGTATAATCGGGGGAGGGACTGAAGCTTTCTTT
-	TRBV3-1/TRBV3-2	TRBJ1-1	-	CASSQEFMGYTEAFF	TGTGCCAGCAGCCAAGAGTTTATGGGATACACTGAAGCTTTCTTT
-	TRBV5-1	TRBJ1-3	-	CASSTARIDSGNTIYF	TGCGCCAGCAGCACGGCCCGAATTGACTCTGGAAACACCATATATTTT
-	TRBV7-3	TRBJ2-1	-	CASSLGRGGYEQFF	TGTGCCAGCAGCTTGGGGCGGGGCGGCTATGAGCAGTTCTTC
few	TRBV18	TRBJ2-2	-	CASSPRLLVEETRTGELFF	TGTGCCAGCTCACCGCGGCTATTAGTTGAGGAGACTAGGACCGGGGAGCTGTTTTTT
-	TRBV7-9	TRBJ2-3	TRBD2	CASSGGTSGGKGPSTDTQYF	TGTGCCAGCAGCGGGGGGACTAGCGGAGGGAAGGGGCCTAGCACAGATACGCAGTATTTT
once	TRBV18	TRBJ2-1	-	CASSLVNEQFF	TGTGCCAGCTCACTCGTGAATGAGCAGTTCTTC
-	TRBV5-1	TRBJ2-5	TRBD2	CASSFKREGRETQYF	TGCGCCAGCAGCTTTAAGCGGGAGGGGCGGGAGACCCAGTACTTC
-	TRBV27	TRBJ1-2	-	CASHTAGAGRGYTF	TGTGCCAGCCATACCGCCGGCGCGGGTAGGGGCTACACCTTC
-	TRBV10-3	TRBJ1-1	-	CAISEYTEAFF	TGTGCCATCAGTGAGTACACTGAAGCTTTCTTT
-	TRBV6-5	TRBJ1-3	-	CASSFTGPGNTIYF	TGTGCCAGCAGTTTTACGGGACCGGGAAACACCATATATTTT
-	TRBV19	TRBJ1-2	-	CASSIGGDGYTF	TGTGCCAGTAGTATAGGGGGGGATGGCTACACCTTC
-	TRBV19	TRBJ1-2	-	CASSAGNGYTF	TGTGCCAGTAGTGCCGGTAACGGCTACACCTTC